This T cell receptor (beta chain) was recorded in a study of blood T cell repertoires in COVID-19. Study summary: From the United States, Italy and Spain came samples of acute and convalescent COVID-19. PBMCs, B-cell-depleted T cells, or T cells were the source of the cDNA or gDNA that made up the material.

CDR1 is SNHLY, CDR2 FYNNEI, per germline. V was clipped by 3 bases and J by 7 bases; unmatched bases: 6. The CDR3 covers 15 residues. Authors' data handling: Counts of nucleated cells, estimated from reference gene primer amplification, were obtained. Only in-frame clones appear in the TCRdb table, and some are missing; sequencing was by immunoSEQ multiplex PCR. Clonal size and the V and J genes are those of that table, whereas D and trimming came from the DNA. The sample records roughly 330,000 clones, roughly 90% being singletons. This receptor was taken from a woman aged 50 to 60 with active or convalescent COVID-19. This rearrangement joins TRBV2 to TRBJ2-3, with 11 bases aligning to TRBD2. The specimen sequenced was peripheral blood. The CDR3 region has the DNA TGTGCCAGCAGTGAGTGGGTAGCGGGGGGGTATACGCAGTATTTT. Its protein product is CASSEWVAGGYTQYF.